The 26 T cell receptor beta chains below come from one sample, sequenced in a study of T cells in Graves' hyperthyroidism and ophthalmopathy. The CDR3 regions of TCR beta were amplified from RNA transcripts. The study used the HTBI primer set for a first-round RT-PCR of the TCR CDR3. TCRdb re-analysed the multiplex PCR reads in MiXCR, keeping a single row per CDR3 protein. The sample holds under 300,000 distinct CDR3 sequences, around 22% seen once. The sample consisted of blood. The origin of the receptors is a man aged 25 to 40 with Graves' ophthalmopathy.

This clonotype was counted at least ten times. The chain has TRBV10-3 and TRBJ1-1, with TRBD1 identical over 10 bases. V was pared by 7 bases and J by 9 bases, with 5 bases of the junction left unmatched. In germline, CDR1 is ENHRY, CDR2 SYGVKD. The CDR3 length is 12 residues. DNA of the CDR3: TGTGCCATCACCGGGGACAGGGGTAAAGCTTTCTTT. It is translated as CAITGDRGKAFF.

J is TRBJ1-1 and V is TRBV7-2, with D unresolved. The CDR3 spans 15 residues. Germline CDR1 reads SGHTA; CDR2 reads FQGNSA. Trimming took 1 base from V and 2 from J, leaving 11 bases between them. CDR3 sequence reads: CASSLGIRPNTEAFF. DNA of the CDR3: TGTGCCAGCAGCTTAGGAATACGACCAAACACTGAAGCTTTCTTT. Full variable domain (remainder filled in from reference TRBV7-2 and TRBJ1-1): GAGVSQSPSNKVTEKGKDVELRCDPISGHTALYWYRQSLGQGLEFLIYFQGNSAPDKSGLPSDRFSAERTGGSVSTLTIQRTQQEDSAVYLCASSLGIRPNTEAFFGQGTRLTVV.

The rearrangement uses TRBV18 and TRBJ1-2, with D tentatively TRBD1 (5 bases). The CDR3 runs to 15 residues. Germline V CDR1 and CDR2: KGHSH, LQKENI. The V gene lost 0 bases and the J gene lost 2 bases, with 10 bases spanning the gap. The CDR3 sequence is CASSPPGTINYGYTF. CDR3 DNA: TGTGCCAGCTCACCACCCGGGACGATCAACTATGGCTACACCTTC.

This clonotype was recorded at least ten times. The chain is built from TRBV2 and TRBJ1-5; tentatively, D is TRBD1 (5 bases). Looked up from germline, CDR1 is SNHLY and CDR2 is FYNNEI. This CDR3 is built from 17 residues. Trimming stripped 7 bases from V and 2 bases from J, with 21 bases between. CDR3 nucleotide sequence: TGTGCCAGCATGGGGGTTTCCGGGCTCGGAGGCAATCAGCCCCAGCATTTT. It encodes CASMGVSGLGGNQPQHF.

The chain employs TRBV10-2 and TRBJ2-7; no reliable D call. The germline V and J ends were trimmed by 4 bases and 7 bases, with 11 bases remaining between them. Looked up from germline, CDR1 is WSHSY and CDR2 is SAAADI. The CDR3 is made up of 12 amino acids. CDR3 nucleotides: TGCGCCAGCAGTGGAGCTGGATGGGAGCAGTACTTC. Translation gives CASSGAGWEQYF.

This clonotype was seen a single time. Sequence at one end of the junction differs from germline and may be a read error. This rearrangement joins TRBV2 to TRBJ1-3; D perhaps matches TRBD1 (5 bases). From germline, CDR1 is SNHLY and CDR2 FYNNEI. There are 14 residues in the CDR3. The CDR3 nucleotides read TGTGCCCGCAGTGGGGCGAGCTCTGGAAACACCATATATTTT. Residues: CARSGASSGNTIYF.

The rearrangement uses TRBV28 and TRBJ2-7; tentatively, D is TRBD1 (5 bases). The CDR3 extends over 12 amino acids. The V end lost 6 bases, the J end lost 4 bases, and 10 bases lay between the germline ends. Germline V gene sequence: CDR1 MDHEN, CDR2 SYDVKM. Written as DNA, the CDR3 is TGTGCCAGCAGGTCACAGGTTTACGAGCAGTACTTC. This gives the protein CASRSQVYEQYF.

The genes are TRBV30 and TRBJ2-7; TRBD2 might be the D (5 bases). Trimming cost V 3 bases and J 3 bases, with 21 bases left between them. The CDR3 is 16 residues long. Germline V CDR1 and CDR2: GTSNPN, SVGIG (reference sequence). In DNA, the CDR3 is TGTGCCTGGAGAAGGACTGGCCGCGGAAGGAACTACGAGCAGTACTTC. Translation gives CAWRRTGRGRNYEQYF.

In this sample, this clonotype turned up a few times. The J gene is TRBJ2-3, the V gene TRBV7-2; D gene unclear. Per the germline V gene, CDR1 is SGHTA and CDR2 is FQGNSA. This CDR3 has 13 residues. Trimming took 3 bases from V and 5 from J, leaving 9 bases between them. The CDR3 loop reads CASSFDGRDTQYF. The CDR3 DNA reads as TGTGCCAGCAGCTTTGACGGAAGAGATACGCAGTATTTT.

This clonotype appeared a single time. V is TRBV7-2 and J is TRBJ2-7, with a possible D match to TRBD1 (5 bases). CDR3 length: 15 amino acids. V was cut by 3 bases and J by 0 bases, with 12 bases left in between. The germline CDR1 and CDR2 sequences are SGHTA and FQGNSA. The CDR3 DNA is TGTGCCAGCAGCTTGCGTGTGACAGTCTCCTACGAGCAGTACTTC. This sequence encodes CASSLRVTVSYEQYF.

This clonotype came up once. The V call is TRBV27, the J call TRBJ1-2; the match to TRBD1 covers 8 bases. Unmatched junction bases numbered 5, after V lost 6 bases and J lost 8 bases. The germline V gene encodes CDR1 MNHEY and CDR2 SMNVEV (reference sequence). The CDR3 extends over 12 amino acids. The CDR3 sequence: CASRAGGSGYTF. The CDR3 bases are TGTGCCAGCAGGGCAGGGGGCTCGGGCTACACCTTC.

This clonotype appeared a few times. CDR3 protein: CASSLVTAPTGELFF. The CDR3 DNA follows: TGTGCCAGCAGCTTAGTAACTGCCCCGACCGGGGAGCTGTTTTTT. The chain joins TRBV7-8 to TRBJ2-2, with D unresolved. The length of the CDR3 is 15 residues. The germline CDR1 and CDR2 sequences are SGHVS and FQNEAQ. Trimming removed 1 base at V and 5 bases at J, with 11 bases between.

J is TRBJ1-1 and V is TRBV7-8; no clear D gene. Trimming took off 0 bases at V and 0 bases at J, with 14 bases between the two ends. The CDR3 contains 17 residues. From germline, CDR1 is SGHVS and CDR2 FQNEAQ. CDR3 loop: CASSLARFPDMNTEAFF. The CDR3 DNA reads TGTGCCAGCAGCTTAGCCAGGTTTCCTGATATGAACACTGAAGCTTTCTTT. The variable domain in full, completed from reference TRBV7-8 and TRBJ1-1, reads GAGVSQSPRYKVAKRGQDVALRCDPISGHVSLFWYQQALGQGPEFLTYFQNEAQLDKSGLPSDRFFAERPEGSVSTLKIQRTQQEDSAVYLCASSLARFPDMNTEAFFGQGTRLTVV.

Notes on this clonotype: This may arise from a read error, as a much more abundant clone is one base away. The chain is built from TRBV11-2 and TRBJ2-6; D unclear. Germline CDR1 is SGHAT and CDR2 is FQNNGV. The length of the CDR3 is 14 residues. V dropped 3 bases and J dropped 0 bases, with 3 bases sitting between them. The CDR3 coding sequence is TGTGCCAGCAGCTTTGTCTCTGGGGCCAACGTCCTGACTTTC. Encoded protein: CASSFVSGANVLTF.

This clonotype was observed a handful of times. The chain carries TRBV5-8 and TRBJ2-3; TRBD2 is a possible D gene (5 bases). CDR3 length: 17 amino acids. Germline V gives CDR1 SGHTS, CDR2 YDEGEE. V was trimmed by 0 bases and J by 1 base, leaving 15 bases between them. The chain's CDR3 is CASSLGRLALRTDTQYF. CDR3 in DNA: TGTGCCAGCAGCTTGGGACGGCTAGCCCTCCGCACAGATACGCAGTATTTT.

This clonotype has only a few counts. The chain carries TRBV15 and TRBJ2-6, with 12 bases lining up with TRBD2. Per the germline V gene, CDR1 is LNHNV and CDR2 is YYDKDF (reference sequence). The CDR3 is 19 residues long. V was pared by 0 bases and J by 5 bases, with 8 bases of the junction left unmatched. The CDR3 DNA reads as TGTGCCACCAGCAGAGATCCCCGACTAGCGGGAGTGAGGGCCAACGTCCTGACTTTC. Protein product: CATSRDPRLAGVRANVLTF. The full variable domain, in which reference TRBV15 and TRBJ2-6 provide the parts outside the CDR3, is DAMVIQNPRYQVTQFGKPVTLSCSQTLNHNVMYWYQQKSSQAPKLLFHYYDKDFNNEADTPDNFQSRRPNTSFCFLDIRSPGLGDTAMYLCATSRDPRLAGVRANVLTFGAGSRLTVL.

This clonotype was counted only a few times. The rearrangement uses TRBV28 and TRBJ2-3, with D possibly TRBD2 on 5 matching bases. Germline V lookup: CDR1 MDHEN, CDR2 SYDVKM. Trimming left V 8 bases short and J 0 bases short, with 9 bases between. The CDR3 spans 13 residues. CDR3 DNA sequence: TGTGCCAGCGGGCTAGCTAGCACAGATACGCAGTATTTT. Its translation: CASGLASTDTQYF.

This clonotype was observed at least ten times. The chain joins TRBV11-2 to TRBJ2-3; TRBD2 might be the D (6 bases). This CDR3 region has 17 residues. Trimming took off 0 bases at V and 3 bases at J, with 16 bases between the two ends. CDR1 and CDR2 from the germline V gene are SGHAT and FQNNGV. Here the CDR3 DNA reads TGTGCCAGCAGCTTAGATCCCGGCGGGACCTTTACAGATACGCAGTATTTT. Translated: CASSLDPGGTFTDTQYF.

J is TRBJ2-3 and V is TRBV6-1; 10 bases agree with TRBD2. The CDR3 extends over 15 amino acids. In germline, CDR1 is MNHNS, CDR2 SASEGT. The junction had 3 bases not matched to a gene; V was cut back by 6 bases and J by 0 bases. The CDR3 loop reads CASRGLAVSTDTQYF. CDR3 sequence (DNA): TGTGCCAGCAGAGGACTAGCGGTGAGCACAGATACGCAGTATTTT.

The J gene is TRBJ1-2, the V gene TRBV19, with TRBD1 identical over 9 bases. J was trimmed by 0 bases and V by 3 bases; bases with no gene match: 8. There are 17 residues in the CDR3. Germline CDR1 LNHDA, CDR2 SQIVND (reference sequence). The CDR3 DNA reads as TGTGCCAGTAGTATTCGTGTGGGACAGGGTTCTAACTATGGCTACACCTTC. It is translated as CASSIRVGQGSNYGYTF. The whole variable domain, remainder taken from reference TRBV19 and TRBJ1-2, is DGGITQSPKYLFRKEGQNVTLSCEQNLNHDAMYWYRQDPGQGLRLIYYSQIVNDFQKGDIAEGYSVSREKKESFPLTVTSAQKNPTAFYLCASSIRVGQGSNYGYTFGSGTRLTVV.

This clonotype was counted ten times or more. The chain links TRBV2 to TRBJ2-1; 9 bases are a match to TRBD2. The germline gives CDR1 SNHLY, CDR2 FYNNEI. With 2 bases clipped from V and 9 bases from J, the junction kept 8 bases outside the gene matches. The CDR3 runs to 15 residues. The CDR3 region is CASSEMREGRGEQFF. The CDR3 region has the DNA TGTGCCAGCAGTGAAATGCGGGAGGGCCGTGGTGAGCAGTTCTTC.

The V gene is TRBV6-2 or TRBV6-3, the J gene TRBJ1-4; 7 positions agree with TRBD1. Germline V gene lookup returns CDR1 MNHEY and CDR2 SVGEGT. V was pared by 2 bases and J by 0 bases, with 6 bases of the junction left unmatched. The CDR3 covers 17 residues. CDR3 coding DNA: TGTGCCAGCAGTTACGGGGGACAGCTTGCAACTAATGAAAAACTGTTTTTT. This encodes CASSYGGQLATNEKLFF.

This clonotype was detected a few times. The chain employs TRBV7-8 and TRBJ2-2, with 7 nucleotides matching TRBD1. Germline V CDR1 and CDR2: SGHVS, FQNEAQ. The CDR3 runs 16 residues. V lost 6 bases to trimming and J lost 1 base; unmatched junction nucleotides: 8. CDR3 coding DNA: TGTGCCAGCAGTACACTGGGACAGTGGAACACCGGGGAGCTGTTTTTT. Translated: CASSTLGQWNTGELFF.

This clonotype was seen a handful of times. The CDR3 DNA is TGTGCCAGCAGCTTGACCCCGGGACAGCAAGAGACCCAGTACTTC. It yields the protein CASSLTPGQQETQYF. This chain links TRBV5-5 with TRBJ2-5, with 7 bases aligning to TRBD1. V lost 1 base, J lost 2 bases, and 5 bases stayed unmatched. This CDR3 spans 15 amino acids. The germline V gene has CDR1 SGHKS and CDR2 YYEKEE (reference sequence).

The chain has TRBV11-1 and TRBJ1-5, with D possibly matching TRBD1 (5 bases). The V end lost 10 bases, the J end lost 5 bases, and 18 bases lay between the germline ends. Germline CDR1 and CDR2: SGHAT and FQDESV (reference sequence). The CDR3 has 14 amino acids. The CDR3: CAIYGTGFHQPQHF. The DNA for the CDR3 is TGTGCCATTTACGGGACCGGTTTTCATCAGCCCCAGCATTTT.

This clonotype showed up just a few times. V and J are TRBV20-1 and TRBJ2-3, with D possibly being TRBD2 (5 bases). The CDR3 sequence is 13 residues long. Germline V lookup: CDR1 DFQATT, CDR2 SNEGSKA (reference sequence). Trimming removed 5 bases from V and 4 bases from J, with 13 bases in between. This CDR3 reads CSAARPGADTQYF. DNA for the CDR3: TGCAGTGCTGCCCGCCCCGGGGCAGATACGCAGTATTTT.